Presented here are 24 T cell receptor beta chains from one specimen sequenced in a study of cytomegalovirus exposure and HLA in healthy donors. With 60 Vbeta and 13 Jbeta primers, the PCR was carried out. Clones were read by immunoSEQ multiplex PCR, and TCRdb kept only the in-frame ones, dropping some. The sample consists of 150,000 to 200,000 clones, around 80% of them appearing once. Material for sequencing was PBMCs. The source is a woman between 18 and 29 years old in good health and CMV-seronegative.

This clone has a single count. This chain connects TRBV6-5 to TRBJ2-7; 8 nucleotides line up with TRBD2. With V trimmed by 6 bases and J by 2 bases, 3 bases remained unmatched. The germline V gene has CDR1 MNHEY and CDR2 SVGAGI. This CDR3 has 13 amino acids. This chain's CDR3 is CASSLAGPYEQYV. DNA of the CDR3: TGTGCCAGCAGCCTAGCGGGCCCCTACGAGCAGTACGTC.

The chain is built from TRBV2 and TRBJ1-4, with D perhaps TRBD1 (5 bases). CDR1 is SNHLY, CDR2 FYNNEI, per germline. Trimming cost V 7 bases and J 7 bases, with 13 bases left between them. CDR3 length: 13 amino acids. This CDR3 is CASTGREGEKLFF. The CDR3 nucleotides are TGTGCCAGCACCGGCAGGGAAGGTGAAAAACTGTTTTTT.

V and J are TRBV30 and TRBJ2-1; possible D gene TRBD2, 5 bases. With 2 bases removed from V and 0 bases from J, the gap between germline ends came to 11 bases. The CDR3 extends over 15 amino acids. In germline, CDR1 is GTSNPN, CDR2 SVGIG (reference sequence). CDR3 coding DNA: TGTGCCTGGAGTCCGGACTCAAGCTCCTACAATGAGCAGTTCTTC. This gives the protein CAWSPDSSSYNEQFF. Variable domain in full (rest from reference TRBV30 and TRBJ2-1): SQTIHQWPATLVQPVGSPLSLECTVEGTSNPNLYWYRQAAGRGLQLLFYSVGIGQISSEVPQNLSASRPQDRQFILSSKKLLLSDSGFYLCAWSPDSSSYNEQFFGPGTRLTVL.

The CDR3: CASSAQGADVGETQYF. CDR3 DNA: TGCGCCAGCAGCGCACAGGGGGCTGATGTAGGGGAGACCCAGTACTTC. The V call is TRBV5-1, the J call TRBJ2-5; 9 bases are a match to TRBD1. After removal of 4 bases from V and 5 bases from J, the junction contained 12 bases not matched to a gene. Germline lookup yields CDR1 SGHRS and CDR2 YFSETQ. The CDR3 is made up of 16 amino acids. The entire variable domain, with the rest obtained from reference TRBV5-1 and TRBJ2-5, is as follows: KAGVTQTPRYLIKTRGQQVTLSCSPISGHRSVSWYQQTPGQGLQFLFEYFSETQRNKGNFPGRFSGRQFSNSRSEMNVSTLELGDSALYLCASSAQGADVGETQYFGPGTRLLVL.

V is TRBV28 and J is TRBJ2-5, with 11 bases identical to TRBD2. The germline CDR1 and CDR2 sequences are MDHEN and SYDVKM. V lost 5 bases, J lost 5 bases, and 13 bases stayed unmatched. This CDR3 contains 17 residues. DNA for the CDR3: TGTGCCAGCAGTCTGGGGTTTAGCGGGAGGGGAGGGGAGACCCAGTACTTC. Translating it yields CASSLGFSGRGGETQYF.

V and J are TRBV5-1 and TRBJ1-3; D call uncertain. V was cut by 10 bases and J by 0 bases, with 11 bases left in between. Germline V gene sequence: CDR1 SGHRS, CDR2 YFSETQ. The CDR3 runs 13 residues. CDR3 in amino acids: CAPHPGSGNTIYF. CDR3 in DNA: TGCGCCCCACACCCTGGCTCTGGAAACACCATATATTTT. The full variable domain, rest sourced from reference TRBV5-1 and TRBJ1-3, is KAGVTQTPRYLIKTRGQQVTLSCSPISGHRSVSWYQQTPGQGLQFLFEYFSETQRNKGNFPGRFSGRQFSNSRSEMNVSTLELGDSALYLCAPHPGSGNTIYFGEGSWLTVV.

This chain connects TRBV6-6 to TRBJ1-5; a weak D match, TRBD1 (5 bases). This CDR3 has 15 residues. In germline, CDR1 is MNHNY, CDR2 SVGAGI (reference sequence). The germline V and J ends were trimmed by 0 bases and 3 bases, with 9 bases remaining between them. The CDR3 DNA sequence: TGTGCCAGCAGTTACTCAGGGGAAACCAATCAGCCCCAGCATTTT. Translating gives CASSYSGETNQPQHF.

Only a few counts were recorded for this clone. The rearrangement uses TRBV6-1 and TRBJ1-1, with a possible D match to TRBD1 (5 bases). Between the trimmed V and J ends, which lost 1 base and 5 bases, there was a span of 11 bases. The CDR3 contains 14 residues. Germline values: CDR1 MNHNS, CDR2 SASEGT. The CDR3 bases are TGTGCCAGCAGTGAAGAGGGCGGGGGTACTGAAGCTTTCTTT. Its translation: CASSEEGGGTEAFF.

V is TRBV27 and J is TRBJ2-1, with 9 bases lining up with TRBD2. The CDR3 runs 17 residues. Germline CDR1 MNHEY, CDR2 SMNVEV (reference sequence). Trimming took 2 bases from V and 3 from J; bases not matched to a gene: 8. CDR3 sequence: CASSLGGGTSSYNEQFF. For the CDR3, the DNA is TGTGCCAGCAGTTTAGGGGGTGGGACTAGCAGCTACAATGAGCAGTTCTTC.

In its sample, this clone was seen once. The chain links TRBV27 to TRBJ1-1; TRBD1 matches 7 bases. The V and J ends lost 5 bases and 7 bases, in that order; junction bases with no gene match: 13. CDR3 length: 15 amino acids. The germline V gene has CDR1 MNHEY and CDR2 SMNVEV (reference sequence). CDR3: CASSLVPDRIVEAFF. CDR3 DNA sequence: TGTGCCAGCAGTCTGGTTCCGGACAGGATAGTTGAAGCTTTCTTT.

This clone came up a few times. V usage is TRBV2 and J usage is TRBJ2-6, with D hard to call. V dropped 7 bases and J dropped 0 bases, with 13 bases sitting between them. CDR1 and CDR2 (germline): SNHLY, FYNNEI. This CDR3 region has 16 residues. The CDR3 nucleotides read TGTGCCAGCACTCCGATACCAGACTCTGGGGCCAACGTCCTGACTTTC. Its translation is CASTPIPDSGANVLTF.

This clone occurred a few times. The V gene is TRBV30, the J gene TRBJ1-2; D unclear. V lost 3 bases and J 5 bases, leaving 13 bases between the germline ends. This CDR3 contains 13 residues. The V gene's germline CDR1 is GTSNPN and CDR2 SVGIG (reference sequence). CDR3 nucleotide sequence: TGTGCCTGGAGCCTGGAGAGGTCGTATGGCTACACCTTC. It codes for CAWSLERSYGYTF.

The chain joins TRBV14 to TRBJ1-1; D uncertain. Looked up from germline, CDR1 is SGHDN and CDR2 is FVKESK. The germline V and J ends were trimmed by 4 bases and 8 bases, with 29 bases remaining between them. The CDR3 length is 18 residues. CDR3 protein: CASSLMSGRAGVAREAFF. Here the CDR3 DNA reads TGTGCCAGCAGCCTGATGAGCGGACGGGCGGGTGTGGCCAGGGAAGCTTTCTTT.

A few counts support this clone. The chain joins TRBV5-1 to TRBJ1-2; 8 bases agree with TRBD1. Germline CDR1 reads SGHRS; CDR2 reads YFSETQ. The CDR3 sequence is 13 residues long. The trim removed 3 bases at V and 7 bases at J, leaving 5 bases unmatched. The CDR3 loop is CASSWQGAVGYTF. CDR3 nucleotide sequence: TGCGCCAGCAGCTGGCAGGGGGCGGTTGGCTACACCTTC.

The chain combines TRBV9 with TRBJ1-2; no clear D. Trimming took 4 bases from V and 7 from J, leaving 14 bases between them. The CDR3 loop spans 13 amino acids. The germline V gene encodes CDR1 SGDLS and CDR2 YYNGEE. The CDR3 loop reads CASSPSLLFGYTF. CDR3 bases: TGTGCCAGCAGCCCGTCTCTTCTCTTTGGCTACACCTTC.

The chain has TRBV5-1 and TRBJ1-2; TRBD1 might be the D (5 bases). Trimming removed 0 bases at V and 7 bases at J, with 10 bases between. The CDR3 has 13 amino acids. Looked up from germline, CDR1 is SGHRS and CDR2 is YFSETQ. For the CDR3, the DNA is TGCGCCAGCAGCTTGGAGGGGTCGGCTGGCTACACCTTC. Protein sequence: CASSLEGSAGYTF.

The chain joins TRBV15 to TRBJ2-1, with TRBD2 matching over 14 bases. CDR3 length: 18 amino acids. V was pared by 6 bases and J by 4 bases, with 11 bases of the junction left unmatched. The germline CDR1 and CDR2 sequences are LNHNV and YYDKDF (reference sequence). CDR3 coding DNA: TGTGCCACCAGACGACTAGCGGGAGGGTATGACGGTTACAATGAGCAGTTCTTC. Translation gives CATRRLAGGYDGYNEQFF. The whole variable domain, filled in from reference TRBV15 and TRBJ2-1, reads DAMVIQNPRYQVTQFGKPVTLSCSQTLNHNVMYWYQQKSSQAPKLLFHYYDKDFNNEADTPDNFQSRRPNTSFCFLDIRSPGLGDTAMYLCATRRLAGGYDGYNEQFFGPGTRLTVL.

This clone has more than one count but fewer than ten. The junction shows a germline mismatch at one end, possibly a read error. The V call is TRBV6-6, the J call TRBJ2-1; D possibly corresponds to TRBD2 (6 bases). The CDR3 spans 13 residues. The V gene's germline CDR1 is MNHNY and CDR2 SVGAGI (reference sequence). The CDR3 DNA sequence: TGTGCCAGCAGCTACTTGACCGGGAGTGAGCAGTTCTTC. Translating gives CASSYLTGSEQFF.

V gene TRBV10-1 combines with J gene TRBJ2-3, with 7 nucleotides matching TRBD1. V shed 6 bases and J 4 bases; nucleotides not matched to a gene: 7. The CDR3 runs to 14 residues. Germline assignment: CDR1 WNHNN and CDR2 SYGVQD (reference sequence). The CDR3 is CASRRTGQSDTQYF. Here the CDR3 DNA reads TGCGCCAGCAGACGAACGGGACAGTCAGATACGCAGTATTTT.

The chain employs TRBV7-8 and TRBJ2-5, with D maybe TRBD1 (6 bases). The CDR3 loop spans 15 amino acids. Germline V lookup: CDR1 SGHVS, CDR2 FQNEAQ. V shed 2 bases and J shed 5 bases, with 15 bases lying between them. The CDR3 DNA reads TGTGCCAGCAGCTTACAGCCGGGAAGGGGGGAGACCCAGTACTTC. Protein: CASSLQPGRGETQYF.

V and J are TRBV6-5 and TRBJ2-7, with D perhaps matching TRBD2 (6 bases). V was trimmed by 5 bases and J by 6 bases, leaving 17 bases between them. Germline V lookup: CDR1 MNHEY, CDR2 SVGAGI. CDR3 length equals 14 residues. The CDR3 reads CASSPGLTVVEQYF. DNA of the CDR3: TGTGCCAGCAGTCCCGGACTAACGGTAGTCGAGCAGTACTTC.

CDR3 loop: CASSWTGSEGYTF. CDR3 in DNA: TGTGCCAGCAGTTGGACAGGGTCGGAAGGCTACACCTTC. The V and J genes are TRBV27 and TRBJ1-2; 8 nucleotides line up with TRBD1. This CDR3 has 13 amino acids. CDR1 is MNHEY and CDR2 is SMNVEV in the germline V gene (reference sequence). The V gene end was trimmed by 4 bases and the J gene end by 8 bases; junction bases not matched to a gene: 6.

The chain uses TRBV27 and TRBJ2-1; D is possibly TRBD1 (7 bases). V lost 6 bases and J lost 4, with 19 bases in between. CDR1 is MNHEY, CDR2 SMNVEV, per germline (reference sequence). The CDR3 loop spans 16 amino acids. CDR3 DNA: TGTGCCAGCAGCCGGTTCGGACAGGAGGGGTACAATGAGCAGTTCTTC. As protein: CASSRFGQEGYNEQFF.

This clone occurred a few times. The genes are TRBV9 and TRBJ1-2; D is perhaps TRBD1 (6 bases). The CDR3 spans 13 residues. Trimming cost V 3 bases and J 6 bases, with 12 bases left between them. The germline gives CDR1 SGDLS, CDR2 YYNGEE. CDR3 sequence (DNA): TGTGCCAGCAGCGCATCGCAGGGGCATGGCTACACCTTC. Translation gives CASSASQGHGYTF.